This T cell receptor beta chain was captured in a study of blood T cell repertoires in COVID-19 (TCRdb year 2020). Regarding the complete study: The collaborator samples originated in the United States, Italy and Spain and spanned the acute and convalescent phases of COVID-19. The material from the prospective study consisted of cDNA or gDNA derived from T cells, B-cell-depleted T cells, or PBMCs. The dataset comprised deeply sampled blood TCRbeta repertoires from subjects exposed to, actively infected with, or recovered from COVID-19. The repertoires were made available in a free public database intended to serve as a resource for research on the immune response to SARS-CoV-2. Samples came from the ongoing ImmuneRACE study (first 160 participants) plus 1,254 subjects from 6 global collaborators. Sample metadata almost always included a de-identified subject ID, COVID-19 status, age in years and sex. HLA class I and class II types, where available, came from metadata supplied by the sample provider rather than from assay-based typing.

TCRbeta CDR3 regions were amplified from genomic DNA by means of the immunoSEQ Assay, a bias-controlled multiplex PCR. For the original study's pipeline: The number of nucleated cells in each sample was estimated by amplification of reference gene primers within the assay. Sequence reads were collapsed and filtered to measure the absolute abundance of every unique TCRbeta CDR3 rearrangement. For each sample, productive Simpson clonality was calculated as the square root of Simpson's diversity index over productive rearrangements. TCRdb took over this immuneACCESS table, retaining in-frame rearrangements with V and J assigned. Such tables are incomplete; in checked studies, under half of the missing clones stem from an unresolved V gene, and the remainder is unexplained. V, J and clone size are those of that table, while D and trimming were read from the DNA. The sample table holds some 150,000 clones, of which over 80% were seen once. The ten most abundant clones make up approximately 4.1% of the sample.

A note on this clone: The antigen it recognizes is unknown. Base qualities are not at hand, and no much larger clone is one base apart.

The paper as a whole reports these results and caveats: Clinical and demographic metadata were provided uncurated, with the amount varying by source and participant.

A second Seattle source provided samples from volunteer blood donors who had recovered from COVID-19. Whole blood was collected in K2EDTA tubes by collaborating institutions according to the institutions' own protocols. Collaborator samples were shipped for TCRbeta analysis as frozen whole blood, isolated PBMCs, or DNA extracted from either sample type. CDR1 and CDR2 (SGHRS, YFSETQ) derive from the germline V gene. The CDR3 starts with the cysteine, ends with the phenylalanine, and has 14 residues. Only CDR3 DNA is held: 42 bases, read in frame from base 1. V and J are truncated by 4 bases and 4 bases respectively, leaving an intervening sequence of 14 bases.

This receptor was obtained from a woman aged 55-75 years who had recovered from COVID-19. Rearrangement joined TRBV5-1 to TRBJ2-5; the D gene is perhaps TRBD1, on 6 matching bases. The sample was peripheral blood. The sequence in DNA is TGCGCCAGCAGCCCCGCACAGGGCGGAGAGACCCAGTACTTC. It codes for CASSPAQGGETQYF.